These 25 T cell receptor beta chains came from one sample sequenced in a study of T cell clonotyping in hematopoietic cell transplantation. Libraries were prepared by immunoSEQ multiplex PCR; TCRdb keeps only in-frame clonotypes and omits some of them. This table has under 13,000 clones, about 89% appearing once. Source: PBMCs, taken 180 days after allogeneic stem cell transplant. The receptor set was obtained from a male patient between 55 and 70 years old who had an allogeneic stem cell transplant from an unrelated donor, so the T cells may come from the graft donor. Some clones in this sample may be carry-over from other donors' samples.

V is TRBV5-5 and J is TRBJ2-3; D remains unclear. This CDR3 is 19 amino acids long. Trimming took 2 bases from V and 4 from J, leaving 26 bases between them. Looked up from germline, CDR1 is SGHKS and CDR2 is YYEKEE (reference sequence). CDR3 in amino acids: CASSFSRNELLRSPDTQYF. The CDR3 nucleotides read TGTGCCAGCAGCTTCTCCAGGAACGAATTGCTCCGTTCCCCAGATACGCAGTATTTT.

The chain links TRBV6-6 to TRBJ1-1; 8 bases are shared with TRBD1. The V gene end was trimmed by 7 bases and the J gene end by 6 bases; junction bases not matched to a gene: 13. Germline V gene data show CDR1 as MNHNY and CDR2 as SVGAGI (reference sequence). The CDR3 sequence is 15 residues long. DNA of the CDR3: TGTGCCAGCACTTTGTACAGGGGGACGAGCGCTGAAGCTTTCTTT. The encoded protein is CASTLYRGTSAEAFF.

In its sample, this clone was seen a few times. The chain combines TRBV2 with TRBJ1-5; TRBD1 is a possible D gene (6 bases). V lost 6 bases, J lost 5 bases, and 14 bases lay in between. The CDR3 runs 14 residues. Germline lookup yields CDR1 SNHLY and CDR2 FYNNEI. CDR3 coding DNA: TGTGCCAGCAGGTTACAGGGTATCGATCAGCCCCAGCATTTT. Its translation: CASRLQGIDQPQHF. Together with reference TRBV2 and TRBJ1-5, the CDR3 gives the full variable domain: EPEVTQTPSHQVTQMGQEVILRCVPISNHLYFYWYRQILGQKVEFLVSFYNNEISEKSEIFDDQFSVERPDGSNFTLKIRSTKLEDSAMYFCASRLQGIDQPQHFGDGTRLSIL.

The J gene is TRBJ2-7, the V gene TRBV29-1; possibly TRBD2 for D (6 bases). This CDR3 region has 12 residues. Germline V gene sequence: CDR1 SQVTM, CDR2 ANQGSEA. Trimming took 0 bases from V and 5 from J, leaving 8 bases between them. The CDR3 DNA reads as TGCAGCGTTGAAGAAGGGAGGAACGAGCAGTACTTC. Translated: CSVEEGRNEQYF.

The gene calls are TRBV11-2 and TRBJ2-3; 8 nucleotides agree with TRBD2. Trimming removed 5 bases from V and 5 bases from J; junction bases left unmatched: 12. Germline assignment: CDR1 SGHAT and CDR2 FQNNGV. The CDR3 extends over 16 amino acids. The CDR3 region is CASSPRGSGAVDTQYF. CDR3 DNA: TGTGCCAGCAGCCCTCGGGGTAGCGGGGCGGTAGATACGCAGTATTTT. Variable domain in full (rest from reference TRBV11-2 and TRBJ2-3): EAGVAQSPRYKIIEKRQSVAFWCNPISGHATLYWYQQILGQGPKLLIQFQNNGVVDDSQLPKDRFSAERLKGVDSTLKIQPAKLEDSAVYLCASSPRGSGAVDTQYFGPGTRLTVL.

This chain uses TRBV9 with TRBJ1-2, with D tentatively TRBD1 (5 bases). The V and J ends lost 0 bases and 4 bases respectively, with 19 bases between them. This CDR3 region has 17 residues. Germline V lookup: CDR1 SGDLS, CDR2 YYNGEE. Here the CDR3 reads CASSVEGTPSPVYGYTF. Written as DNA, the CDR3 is TGTGCCAGCAGCGTAGAAGGGACCCCGTCACCTGTCTATGGCTACACCTTC.

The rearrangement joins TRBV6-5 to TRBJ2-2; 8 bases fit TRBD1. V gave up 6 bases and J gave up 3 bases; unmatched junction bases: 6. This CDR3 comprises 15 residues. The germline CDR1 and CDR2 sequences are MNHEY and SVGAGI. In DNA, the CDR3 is TGTGCCAGCAGGTCCGGGACAGGCCACACCGGGGAGCTGTTTTTT. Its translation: CASRSGTGHTGELFF.

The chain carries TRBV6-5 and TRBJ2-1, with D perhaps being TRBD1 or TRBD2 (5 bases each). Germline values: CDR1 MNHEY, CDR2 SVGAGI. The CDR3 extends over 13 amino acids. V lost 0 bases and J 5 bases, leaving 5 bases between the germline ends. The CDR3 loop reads CASSYSGDNEQFF. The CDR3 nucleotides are TGTGCCAGCAGTTACTCGGGGGACAATGAGCAGTTCTTC.

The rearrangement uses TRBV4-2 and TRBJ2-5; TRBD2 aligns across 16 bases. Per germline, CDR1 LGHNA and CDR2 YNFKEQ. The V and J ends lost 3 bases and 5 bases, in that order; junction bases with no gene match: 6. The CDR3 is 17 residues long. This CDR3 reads CASSQGTSGGAEETQYF. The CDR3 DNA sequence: TGTGCCAGCAGCCAGGGGACTAGCGGGGGGGCCGAGGAGACCCAGTACTTC.

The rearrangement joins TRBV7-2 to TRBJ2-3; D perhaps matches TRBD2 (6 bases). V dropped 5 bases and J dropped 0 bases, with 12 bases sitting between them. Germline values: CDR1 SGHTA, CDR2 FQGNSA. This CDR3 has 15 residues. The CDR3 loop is CASSPGLPSTDTQYF. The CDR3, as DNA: TGTGCCAGCAGCCCGGGACTCCCTAGCACAGATACGCAGTATTTT.

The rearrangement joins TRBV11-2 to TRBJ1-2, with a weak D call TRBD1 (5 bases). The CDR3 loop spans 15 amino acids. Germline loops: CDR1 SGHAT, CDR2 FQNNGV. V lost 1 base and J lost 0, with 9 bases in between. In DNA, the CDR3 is TGTGCCAGCAGCTTAGGAGGGGCGTCTAACTATGGCTACACCTTC. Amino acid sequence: CASSLGGASNYGYTF.

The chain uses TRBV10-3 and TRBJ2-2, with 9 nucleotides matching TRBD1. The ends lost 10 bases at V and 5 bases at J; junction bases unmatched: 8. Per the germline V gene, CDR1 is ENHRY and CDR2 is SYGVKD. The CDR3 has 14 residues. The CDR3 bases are TGTGCCACTTCCCGGGACAGGGCTACCGGGGAGCTGTTTTTT. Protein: CATSRDRATGELFF.

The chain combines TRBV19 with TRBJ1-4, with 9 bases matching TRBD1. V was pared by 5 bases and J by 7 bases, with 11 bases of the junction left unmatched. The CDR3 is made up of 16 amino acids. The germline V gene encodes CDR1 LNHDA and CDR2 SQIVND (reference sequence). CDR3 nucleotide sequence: TGTGCCAGTAGTTCACAGACAGGGGGTATAAGTGAAAAACTGTTTTTT. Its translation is CASSSQTGGISEKLFF.

CDR3 nucleotide sequence: TGCGCCAGCAGCTCCCGACTAGGCGGGGAGCTGTTTTTT. It translates to CASSSRLGGELFF. This chain joins TRBV5-1 and TRBJ2-2; the D gene is possibly TRBD2 (6 bases). CDR1 and CDR2 (germline): SGHRS, YFSETQ. This CDR3 spans 13 amino acids. The V gene lost 3 bases and the J gene lost 7 bases, with 10 bases spanning the gap. Complete variable domain (other parts from reference TRBV5-1 and TRBJ2-2): KAGVTQTPRYLIKTRGQQVTLSCSPISGHRSVSWYQQTPGQGLQFLFEYFSETQRNKGNFPGRFSGRQFSNSRSEMNVSTLELGDSALYLCASSSRLGGELFFGEGSRLTVL.

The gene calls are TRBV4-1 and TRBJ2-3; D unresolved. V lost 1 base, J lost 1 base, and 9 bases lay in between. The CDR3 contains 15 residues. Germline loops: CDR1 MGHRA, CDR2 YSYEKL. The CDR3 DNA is TGCGCCAGCAGCCAAGGTGGGTGGGGCACAGATACGCAGTATTTT. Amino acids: CASSQGGWGTDTQYF.

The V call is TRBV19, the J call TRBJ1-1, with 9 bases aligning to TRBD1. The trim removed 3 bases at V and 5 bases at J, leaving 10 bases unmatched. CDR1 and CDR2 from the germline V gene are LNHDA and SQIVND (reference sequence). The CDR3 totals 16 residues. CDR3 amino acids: CASSILPGQGGTEAFF. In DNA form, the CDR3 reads TGTGCCAGTAGTATTCTCCCGGGACAGGGTGGAACTGAAGCTTTCTTT.

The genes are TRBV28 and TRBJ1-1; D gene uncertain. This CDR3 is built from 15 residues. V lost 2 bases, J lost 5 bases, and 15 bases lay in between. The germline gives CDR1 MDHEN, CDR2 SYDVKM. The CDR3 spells CASSLPVRYGTEAFF. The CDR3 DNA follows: TGTGCCAGCAGTTTACCTGTCAGGTACGGAACTGAAGCTTTCTTT.

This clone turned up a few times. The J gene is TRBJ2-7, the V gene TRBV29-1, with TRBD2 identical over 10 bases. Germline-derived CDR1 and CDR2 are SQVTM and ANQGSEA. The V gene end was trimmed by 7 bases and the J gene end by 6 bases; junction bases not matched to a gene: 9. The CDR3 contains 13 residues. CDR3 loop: CSGQKSGGAEQYF. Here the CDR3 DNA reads TGCAGCGGCCAGAAAAGCGGGGGGGCCGAGCAGTACTTC.

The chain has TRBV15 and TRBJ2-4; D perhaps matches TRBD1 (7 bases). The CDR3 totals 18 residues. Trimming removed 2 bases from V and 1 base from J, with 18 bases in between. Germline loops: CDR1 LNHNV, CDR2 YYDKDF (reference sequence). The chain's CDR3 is CATSRSGAGGIAKNIQYF. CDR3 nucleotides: TGTGCCACCAGCAGATCTGGGGCAGGGGGGATTGCCAAAAACATTCAGTACTTC.

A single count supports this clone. The CDR3 DNA reads TGTGCCAGCAGCTTAGCCGCCGGCCAGCAAGAGACCCAGTACTTC. As protein: CASSLAAGQQETQYF. This chain uses TRBV7-8 with TRBJ2-5, with D unclear. Germline values: CDR1 SGHVS, CDR2 FQNEAQ. Trimming cost V 0 bases and J 2 bases, with 10 bases left between them. This CDR3 is built from 15 residues.

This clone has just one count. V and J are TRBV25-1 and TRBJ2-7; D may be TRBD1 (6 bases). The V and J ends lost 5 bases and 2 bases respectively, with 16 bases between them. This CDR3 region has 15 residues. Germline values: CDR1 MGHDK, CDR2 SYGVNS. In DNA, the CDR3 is TGTGCCAGCAGTCCCCGCAGGGGACCACCCTACGAGCAGTACTTC. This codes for CASSPRRGPPYEQYF.

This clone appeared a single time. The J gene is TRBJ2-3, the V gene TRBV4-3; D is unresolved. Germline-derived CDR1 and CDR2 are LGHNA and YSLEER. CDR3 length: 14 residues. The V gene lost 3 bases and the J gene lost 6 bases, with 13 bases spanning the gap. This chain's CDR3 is CASSQQALGDTQYF. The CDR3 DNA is TGCGCCAGCAGCCAGCAGGCCCTAGGGGATACGCAGTATTTT.

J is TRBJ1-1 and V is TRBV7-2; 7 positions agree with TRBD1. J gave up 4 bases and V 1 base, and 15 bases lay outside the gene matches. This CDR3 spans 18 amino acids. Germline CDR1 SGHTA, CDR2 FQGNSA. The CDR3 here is CASSLDQGGLQGSTEAFF. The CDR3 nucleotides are TGTGCCAGCAGCTTAGATCAGGGGGGGCTCCAGGGGAGCACTGAAGCTTTCTTT.

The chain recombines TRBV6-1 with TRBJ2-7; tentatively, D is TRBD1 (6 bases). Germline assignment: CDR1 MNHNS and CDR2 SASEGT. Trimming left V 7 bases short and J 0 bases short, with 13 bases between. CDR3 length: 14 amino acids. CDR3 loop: CASILDRSSYEQYF. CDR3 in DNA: TGTGCCAGCATTCTCGACAGGAGCTCCTACGAGCAGTACTTC.

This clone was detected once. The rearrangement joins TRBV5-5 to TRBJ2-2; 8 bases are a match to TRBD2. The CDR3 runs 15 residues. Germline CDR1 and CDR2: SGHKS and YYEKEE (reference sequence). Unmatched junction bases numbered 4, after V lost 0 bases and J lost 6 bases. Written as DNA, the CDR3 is TGTGCCAGCAGCTTGGTGGGACTAGGATCCGGGGAGCTGTTTTTT. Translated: CASSLVGLGSGELFF.